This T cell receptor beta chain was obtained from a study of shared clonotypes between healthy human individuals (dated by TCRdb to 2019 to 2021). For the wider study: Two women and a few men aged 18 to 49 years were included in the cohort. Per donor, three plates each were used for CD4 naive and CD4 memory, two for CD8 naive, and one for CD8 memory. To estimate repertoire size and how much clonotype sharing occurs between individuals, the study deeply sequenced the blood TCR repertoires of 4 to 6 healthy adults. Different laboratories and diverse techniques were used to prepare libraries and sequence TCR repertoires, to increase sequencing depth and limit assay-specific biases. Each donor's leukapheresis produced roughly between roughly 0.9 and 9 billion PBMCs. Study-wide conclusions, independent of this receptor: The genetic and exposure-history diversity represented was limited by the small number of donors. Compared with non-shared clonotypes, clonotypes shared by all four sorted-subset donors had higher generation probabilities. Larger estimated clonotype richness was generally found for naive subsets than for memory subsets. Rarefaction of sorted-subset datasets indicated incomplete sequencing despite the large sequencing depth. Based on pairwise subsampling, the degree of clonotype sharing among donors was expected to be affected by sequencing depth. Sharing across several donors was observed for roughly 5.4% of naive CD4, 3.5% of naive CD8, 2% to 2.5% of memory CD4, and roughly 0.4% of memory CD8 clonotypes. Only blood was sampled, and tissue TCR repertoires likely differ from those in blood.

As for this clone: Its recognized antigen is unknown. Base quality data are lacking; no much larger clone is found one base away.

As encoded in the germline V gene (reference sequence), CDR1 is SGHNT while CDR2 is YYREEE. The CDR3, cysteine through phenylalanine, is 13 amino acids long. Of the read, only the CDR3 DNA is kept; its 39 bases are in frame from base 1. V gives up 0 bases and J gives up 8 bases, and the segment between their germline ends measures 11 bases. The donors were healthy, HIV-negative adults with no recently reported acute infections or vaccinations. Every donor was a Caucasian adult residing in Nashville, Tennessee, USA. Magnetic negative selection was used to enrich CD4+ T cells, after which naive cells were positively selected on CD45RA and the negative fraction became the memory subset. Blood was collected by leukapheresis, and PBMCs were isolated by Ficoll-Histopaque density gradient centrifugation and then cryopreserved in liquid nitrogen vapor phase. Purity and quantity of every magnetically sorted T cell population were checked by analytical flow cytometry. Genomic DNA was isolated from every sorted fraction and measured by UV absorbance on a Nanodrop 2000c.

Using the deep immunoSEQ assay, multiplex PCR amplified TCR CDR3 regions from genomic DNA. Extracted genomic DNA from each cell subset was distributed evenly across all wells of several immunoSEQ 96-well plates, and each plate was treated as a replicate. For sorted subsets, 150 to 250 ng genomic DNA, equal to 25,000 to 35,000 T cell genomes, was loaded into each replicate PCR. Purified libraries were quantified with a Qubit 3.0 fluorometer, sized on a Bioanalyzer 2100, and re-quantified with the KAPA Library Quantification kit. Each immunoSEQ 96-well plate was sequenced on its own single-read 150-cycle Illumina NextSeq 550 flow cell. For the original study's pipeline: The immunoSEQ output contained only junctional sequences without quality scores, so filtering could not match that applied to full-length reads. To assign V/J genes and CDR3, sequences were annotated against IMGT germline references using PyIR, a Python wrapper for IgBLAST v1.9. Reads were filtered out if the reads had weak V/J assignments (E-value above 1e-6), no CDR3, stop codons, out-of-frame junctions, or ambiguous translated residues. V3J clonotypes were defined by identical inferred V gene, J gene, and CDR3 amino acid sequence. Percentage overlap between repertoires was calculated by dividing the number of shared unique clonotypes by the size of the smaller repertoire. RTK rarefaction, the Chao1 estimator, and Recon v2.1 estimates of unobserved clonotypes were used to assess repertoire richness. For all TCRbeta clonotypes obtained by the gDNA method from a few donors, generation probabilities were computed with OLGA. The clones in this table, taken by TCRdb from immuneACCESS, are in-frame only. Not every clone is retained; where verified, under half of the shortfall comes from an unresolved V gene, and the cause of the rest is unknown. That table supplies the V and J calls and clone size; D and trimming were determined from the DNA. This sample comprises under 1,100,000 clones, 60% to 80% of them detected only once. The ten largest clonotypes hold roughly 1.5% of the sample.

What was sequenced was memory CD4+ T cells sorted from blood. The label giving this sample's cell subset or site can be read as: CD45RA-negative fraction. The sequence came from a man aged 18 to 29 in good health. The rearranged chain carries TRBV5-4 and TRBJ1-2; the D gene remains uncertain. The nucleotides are TGTGCCAGCAGCTTGGATGGAATGGCCGGCTACACCTTC. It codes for CASSLDGMAGYTF.